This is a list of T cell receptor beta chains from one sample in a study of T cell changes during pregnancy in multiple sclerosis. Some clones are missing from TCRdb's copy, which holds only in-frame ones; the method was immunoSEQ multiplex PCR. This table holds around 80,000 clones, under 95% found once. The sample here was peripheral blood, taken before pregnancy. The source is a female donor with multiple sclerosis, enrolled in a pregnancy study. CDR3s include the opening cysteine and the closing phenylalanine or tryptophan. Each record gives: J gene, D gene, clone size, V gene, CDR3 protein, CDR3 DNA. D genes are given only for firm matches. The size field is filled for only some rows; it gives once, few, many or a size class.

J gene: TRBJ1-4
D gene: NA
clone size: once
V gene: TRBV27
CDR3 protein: CASRSSPGQTVEKLFF
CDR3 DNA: TGTGCCAGCAGATCGTCCCCGGGACAAACTGTTGAAAAACTGTTTTTT

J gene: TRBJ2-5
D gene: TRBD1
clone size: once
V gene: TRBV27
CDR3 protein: CASRALRTGGVETQYF
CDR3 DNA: TGTGCCAGCAGGGCTTTACGGACAGGAGGTGTGGAGACCCAGTACTTC

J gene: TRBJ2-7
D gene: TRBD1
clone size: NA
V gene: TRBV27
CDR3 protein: CASSLGPPGQGFSYEQYF
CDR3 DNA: TGTGCCAGCAGTTTGGGACCACCGGGACAGGGATTCTCCTACGAGCAGTACTTC

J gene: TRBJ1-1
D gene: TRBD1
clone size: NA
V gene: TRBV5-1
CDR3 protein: CASSQTDRGRRDTEAFF
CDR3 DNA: TGCGCCAGCAGCCAAACGGACAGGGGGCGCAGGGACACTGAAGCTTTCTTT

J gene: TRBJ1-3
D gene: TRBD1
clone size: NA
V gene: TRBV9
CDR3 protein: CASSENSPGQGGNTIYF
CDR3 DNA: TGTGCCAGCAGCGAAAATTCACCGGGACAGGGTGGAAACACCATATATTTT

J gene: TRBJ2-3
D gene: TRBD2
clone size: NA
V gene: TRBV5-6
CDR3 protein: CASSLMSSGRREDTQYF
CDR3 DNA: TGTGCCAGCAGCTTGATGTCTAGCGGGAGGAGGGAGGATACGCAGTATTTT

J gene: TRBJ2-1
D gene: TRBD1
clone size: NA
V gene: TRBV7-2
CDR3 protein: CASNSGTGSSEQFF
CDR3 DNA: TGTGCCAGCAACTCCGGGACAGGAAGCAGTGAGCAGTTCTTC

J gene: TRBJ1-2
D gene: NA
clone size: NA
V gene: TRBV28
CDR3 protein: CASRLQGNYGYTF
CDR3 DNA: TGTGCCAGCAGGTTACAGGGTAACTATGGCTACACCTTC

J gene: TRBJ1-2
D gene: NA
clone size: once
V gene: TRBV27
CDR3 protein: CASKDSSLLRGYTF
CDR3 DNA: TGTGCCAGCAAGGACAGTTCTCTCCTACGGGGCTACACCTTC

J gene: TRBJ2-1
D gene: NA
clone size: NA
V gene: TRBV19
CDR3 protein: CASTVGTRSYRNEQFF
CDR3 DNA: TGTGCCAGTACCGTTGGGACTCGATCTTACAGGAATGAGCAGTTCTTC

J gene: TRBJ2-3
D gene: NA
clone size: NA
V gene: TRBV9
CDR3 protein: CASSVAGELTDTQYF
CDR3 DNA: TGTGCCAGCAGCGTAGCGGGGGAGCTCACAGATACGCAGTATTTT

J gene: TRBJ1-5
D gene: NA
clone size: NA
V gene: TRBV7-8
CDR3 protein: CASSVTGSPNQPQHF
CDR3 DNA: TGTGCCAGCAGCGTAACAGGGTCCCCCAATCAGCCCCAGCATTTT

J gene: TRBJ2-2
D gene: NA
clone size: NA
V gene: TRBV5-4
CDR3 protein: CASSRLVGTGELFF
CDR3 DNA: TGTGCCAGCAGCCGGTTAGTCGGCACCGGGGAGCTGTTTTTT

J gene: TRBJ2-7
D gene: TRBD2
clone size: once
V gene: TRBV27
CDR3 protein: CATKAYSGIYEQYF
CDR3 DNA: TGTGCCACCAAGGCCTATAGCGGGATCTACGAGCAGTACTTC

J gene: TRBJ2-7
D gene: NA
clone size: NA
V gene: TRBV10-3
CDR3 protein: CAIRRDLAYEQYF
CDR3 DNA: TGTGCCATCAGACGGGACTTAGCCTACGAGCAGTACTTC

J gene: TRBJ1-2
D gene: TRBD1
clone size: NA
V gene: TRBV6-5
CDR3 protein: CASSSAFRGANYGYTF
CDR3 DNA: TGTGCCAGCAGTTCCGCCTTCAGGGGGGCGAACTATGGCTACACCTTC

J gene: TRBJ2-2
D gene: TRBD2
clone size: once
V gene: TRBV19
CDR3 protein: CASSILGLAGSTGELFF
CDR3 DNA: TGTGCCAGTAGTATACTCGGACTAGCGGGGAGCACCGGGGAGCTGTTTTTT

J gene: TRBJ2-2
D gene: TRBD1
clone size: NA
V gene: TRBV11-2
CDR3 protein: CASSFRDRGYPGELFF
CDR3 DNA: TGTGCCAGCAGCTTTCGCGACAGGGGTTACCCCGGGGAGCTGTTTTTT